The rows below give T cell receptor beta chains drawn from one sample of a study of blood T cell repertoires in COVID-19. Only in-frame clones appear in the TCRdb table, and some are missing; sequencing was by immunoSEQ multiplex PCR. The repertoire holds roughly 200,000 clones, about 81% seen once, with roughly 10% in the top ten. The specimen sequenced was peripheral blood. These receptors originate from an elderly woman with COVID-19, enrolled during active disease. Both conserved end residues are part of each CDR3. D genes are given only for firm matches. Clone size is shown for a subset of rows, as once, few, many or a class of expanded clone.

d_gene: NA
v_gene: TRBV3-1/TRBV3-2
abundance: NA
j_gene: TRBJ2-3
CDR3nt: TGTGCCAGCAGCCAAGGGGGAGGGGGAGCAGATACGCAGTATTTT
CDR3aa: CASSQGGGGADTQYF

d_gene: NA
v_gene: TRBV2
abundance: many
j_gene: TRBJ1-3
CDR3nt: TGTGCCAGCAGAAAACAGGTCTCTGGAAACACCATATATTTT
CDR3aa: CASRKQVSGNTIYF

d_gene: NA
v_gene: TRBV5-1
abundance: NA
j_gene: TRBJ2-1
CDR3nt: TGCGCCAGCAGCCCCGGGGGAGGCAATGAGCAGTTCTTC
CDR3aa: CASSPGGGNEQFF

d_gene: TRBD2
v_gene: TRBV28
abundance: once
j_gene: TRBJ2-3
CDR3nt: TGTGCCAGCAGTTCCTTCGCGGGAGTTAAAGATACGCAGTATTTT
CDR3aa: CASSSFAGVKDTQYF

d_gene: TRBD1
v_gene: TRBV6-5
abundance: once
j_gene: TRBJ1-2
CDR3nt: TGTGCCAGCAGTCCCCAGGGGCAGGGGGATGGCTACACCTTC
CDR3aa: CASSPQGQGDGYTF

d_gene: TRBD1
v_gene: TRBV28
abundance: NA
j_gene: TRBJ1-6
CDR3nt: TGTGCCAGCAGTGGGACAGGGGGCTCCTATAATTCACCCCTCCACTTT
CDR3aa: CASSGTGGSYNSPLHF

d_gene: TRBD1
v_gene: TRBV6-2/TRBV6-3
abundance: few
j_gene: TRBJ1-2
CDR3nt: TGTGCCAGCAGTCGACAGGGCTCTAACTATGGCTACACCTTC
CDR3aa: CASSRQGSNYGYTF

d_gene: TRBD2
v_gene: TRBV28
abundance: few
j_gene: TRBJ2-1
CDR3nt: TGTGCCAGCAGTTTCGGACTAGCAGACGCCTCCTACAATGAGCAGTTCTTC
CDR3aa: CASSFGLADASYNEQFF

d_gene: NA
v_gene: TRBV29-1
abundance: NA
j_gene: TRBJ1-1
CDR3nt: TGCAGCGTTGCGAGAGGGGGCACTGAAGCTTTCTTT
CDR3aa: CSVARGGTEAFF

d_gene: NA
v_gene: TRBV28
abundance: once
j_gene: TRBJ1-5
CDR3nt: TGTGCCAGCAGTTTAGAGGACAGTAGCAATCAGCCCCAGCATTTT
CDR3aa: CASSLEDSSNQPQHF

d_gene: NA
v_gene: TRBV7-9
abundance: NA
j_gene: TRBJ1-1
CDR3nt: TGTGCCAGCGGGGTTCGGGAAACTTTCTTT
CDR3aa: CASGVRETFF

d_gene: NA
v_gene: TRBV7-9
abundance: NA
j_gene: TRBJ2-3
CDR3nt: TGTGCCAGCAGTGCCGGTGTTACAGATACGCAGTATTTT
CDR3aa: CASSAGVTDTQYF

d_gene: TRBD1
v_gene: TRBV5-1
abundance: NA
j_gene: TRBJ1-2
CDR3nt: TGCGCCAGCAGCTATGGGACAGGAGCTAACTATGGCTACACCTTC
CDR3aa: CASSYGTGANYGYTF

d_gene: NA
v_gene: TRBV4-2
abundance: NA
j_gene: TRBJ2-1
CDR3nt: TGTGCCAGCAGCCAAGGAAGCACCCGCTCCTACAATGAGCAGTTCTTC
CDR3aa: CASSQGSTRSYNEQFF

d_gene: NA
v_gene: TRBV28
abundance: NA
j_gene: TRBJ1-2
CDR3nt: TGTGCCAGCAGTTCTTCCGTGAACTATGGCTACACCTTC
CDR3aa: CASSSSVNYGYTF

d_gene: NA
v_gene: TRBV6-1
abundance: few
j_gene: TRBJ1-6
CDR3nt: TGTGCCAGCAGTGAAAGAGGGATACAGGGTGCTATCTATAATTCACCCCTCCACTTT
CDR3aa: CASSERGIQGAIYNSPLHF

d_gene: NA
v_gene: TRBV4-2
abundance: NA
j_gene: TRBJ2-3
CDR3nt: TGTGCCAGCAGCCAGGCTCGTTCCACAGGGACCCCTGGGGATACGCAGTATTTT
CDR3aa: CASSQARSTGTPGDTQYF

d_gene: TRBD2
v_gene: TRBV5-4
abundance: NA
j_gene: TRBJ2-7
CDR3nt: TGTGCCAGCAGCTTCGCTAGCGGGGGGGAGGCCGAGCAGTACTTC
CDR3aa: CASSFASGGEAEQYF

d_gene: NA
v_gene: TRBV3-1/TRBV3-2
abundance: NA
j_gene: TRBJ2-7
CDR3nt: TGTGCCAGCAGCCGGGCGGGGTCCTACGAGCAGTACTTC
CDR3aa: CASSRAGSYEQYF

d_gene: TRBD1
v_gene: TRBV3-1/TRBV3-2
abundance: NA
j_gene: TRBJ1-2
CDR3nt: TGTGCCAGCAGCCAAGCAGACAGGGCTAACTATGGCTACACCTTC
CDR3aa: CASSQADRANYGYTF

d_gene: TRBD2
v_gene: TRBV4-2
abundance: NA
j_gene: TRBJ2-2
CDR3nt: TGTGCCAGCAGCCAAGGACTAGCGGGGGACTATACCGGGGAGCTGTTTTTT
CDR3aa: CASSQGLAGDYTGELFF

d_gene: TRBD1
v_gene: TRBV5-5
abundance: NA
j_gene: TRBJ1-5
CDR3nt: TGTGCCAGCAGCTTAGGACAGGGGGCTGGCAATCAGCCCCAGCATTTT
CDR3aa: CASSLGQGAGNQPQHF

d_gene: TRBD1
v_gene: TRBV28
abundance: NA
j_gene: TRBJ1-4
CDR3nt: TGTGCCAGCGGAGGACAGGGGGCGGTTGAAAAACTGTTTTTT
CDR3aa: CASGGQGAVEKLFF

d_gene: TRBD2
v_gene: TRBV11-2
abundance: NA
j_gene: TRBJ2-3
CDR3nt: TGTGCCAGCAGCTTAGCACTAGCGGGGGACACAGATACGCAGTATTTT
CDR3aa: CASSLALAGDTDTQYF

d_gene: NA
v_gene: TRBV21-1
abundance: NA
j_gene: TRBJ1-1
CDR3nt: TGTGCCAGCAGCGCCCGGGTCTTGAACACTGAAGCTTTCTTT
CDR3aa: CASSARVLNTEAFF

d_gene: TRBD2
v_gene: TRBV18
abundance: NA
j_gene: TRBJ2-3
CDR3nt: TGTGCCAGCTCATCGCTAGCGGGAGGGCCCTCCGATACGCAGTATTTT
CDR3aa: CASSSLAGGPSDTQYF

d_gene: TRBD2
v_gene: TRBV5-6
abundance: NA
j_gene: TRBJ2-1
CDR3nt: TGTGCCAGCAGCTTGGCCGGGACTAGCGGAAACAATGAGCAGTTCTTC
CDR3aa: CASSLAGTSGNNEQFF

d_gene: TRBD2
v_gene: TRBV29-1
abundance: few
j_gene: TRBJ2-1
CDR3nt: TGCAGCGTTGGTGGGGCTAGCGGGGGGGCCTTGGAGCAGTTCTTC
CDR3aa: CSVGGASGGALEQFF

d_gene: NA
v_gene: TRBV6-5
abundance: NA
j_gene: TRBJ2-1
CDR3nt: TGTGCCAGCAGCATGGGCAGTGGGCAGTTCTTC
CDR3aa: CASSMGSGQFF

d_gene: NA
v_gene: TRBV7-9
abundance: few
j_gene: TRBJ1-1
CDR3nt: TGTGCCAGCAGCTCTACAGGGTTTGCTGAAGCTTTCTTT
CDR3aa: CASSSTGFAEAFF

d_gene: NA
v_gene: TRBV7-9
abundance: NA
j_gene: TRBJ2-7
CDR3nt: TGTGCCAGCAGAACACAGGGACAATCCTACGAGCAGTACTTC
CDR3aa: CASRTQGQSYEQYF

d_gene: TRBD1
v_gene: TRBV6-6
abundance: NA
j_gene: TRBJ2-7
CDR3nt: TGTGCCAGCAGTTACTCGAGGACAGGGAGCTCCTACGAGCAGTACTTC
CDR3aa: CASSYSRTGSSYEQYF

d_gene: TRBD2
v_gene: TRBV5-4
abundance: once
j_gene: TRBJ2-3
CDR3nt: TGTGCCAGCAGCCCGGACCCGGGACTAGCGGGGGGGCGGGCAGATACGCAGTATTTT
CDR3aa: CASSPDPGLAGGRADTQYF

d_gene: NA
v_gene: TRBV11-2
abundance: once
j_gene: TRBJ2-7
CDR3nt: TGTGCCAGCAGCTCGGCGTCGGACACGGCCCACTCCTACGAGCAGTACTTC
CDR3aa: CASSSASDTAHSYEQYF

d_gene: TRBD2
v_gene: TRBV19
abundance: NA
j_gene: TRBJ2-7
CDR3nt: TGTGCCAGTAGTATGGGACTAGCAGACGAGCAGTACTTC
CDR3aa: CASSMGLADEQYF

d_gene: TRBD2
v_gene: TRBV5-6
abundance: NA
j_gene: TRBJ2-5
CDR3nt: TGTGCCAGCAGCCTGATGAGCGGGATACAAGAGACCCAGTACTTC
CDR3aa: CASSLMSGIQETQYF

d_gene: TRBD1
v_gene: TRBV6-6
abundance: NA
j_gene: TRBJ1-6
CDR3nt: TGTGCCAGCAGTCCTAGGGACAGGGGAGATTCACCCCTCCACTTT
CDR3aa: CASSPRDRGDSPLHF

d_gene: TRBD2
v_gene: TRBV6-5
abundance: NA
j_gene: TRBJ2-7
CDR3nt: TGTGCCAGCAGTTACCCGGGACTAGCGGGACTCGAGCAGTACTTC
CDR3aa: CASSYPGLAGLEQYF

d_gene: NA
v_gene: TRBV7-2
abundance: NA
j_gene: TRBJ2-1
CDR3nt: TGTGCCAGCAGCTTCTTTGTGTTAATGAGCTCCTACAATGAGCAGTTCTTC
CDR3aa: CASSFFVLMSSYNEQFF

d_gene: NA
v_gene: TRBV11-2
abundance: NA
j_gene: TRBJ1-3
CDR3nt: TGTGCCAGCAGCTTAGATCCCCCCCCCTACTCTGGAAACACCATATATTTT
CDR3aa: CASSLDPPPYSGNTIYF

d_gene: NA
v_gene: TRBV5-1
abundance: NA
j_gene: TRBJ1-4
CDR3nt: TGCGCCAGCAGACCCACTTCGGGATCTAATGAAAAACTGTTTTTT
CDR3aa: CASRPTSGSNEKLFF

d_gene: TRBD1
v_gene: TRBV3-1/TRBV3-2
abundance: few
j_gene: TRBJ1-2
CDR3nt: TGTGCCAGCAGCCAAAACTTCGGACAGGGGGCTGACTATGGCTACACCTTC
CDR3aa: CASSQNFGQGADYGYTF

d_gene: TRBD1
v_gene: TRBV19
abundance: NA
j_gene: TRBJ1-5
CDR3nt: TGTGCCAGTATCAATGGACAGGGGGTTAGCAATCAGCCCCAGCATTTT
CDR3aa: CASINGQGVSNQPQHF

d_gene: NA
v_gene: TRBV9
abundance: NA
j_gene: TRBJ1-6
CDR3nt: TGTGCCAGCAGCGTAGCGGGGGACCCTAATTCACCCCTCCACTTT
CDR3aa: CASSVAGDPNSPLHF

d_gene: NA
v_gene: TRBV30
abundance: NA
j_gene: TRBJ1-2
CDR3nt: TGTGCCTGGATGGGACTCATAAAAGGGAACTATGGCTACACCTTC
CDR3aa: CAWMGLIKGNYGYTF

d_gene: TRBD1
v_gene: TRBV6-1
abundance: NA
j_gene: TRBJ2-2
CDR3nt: TGTGCCAGCAGAGAAGGACAGGTGAACACCGGGGAGCTGTTTTTT
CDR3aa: CASREGQVNTGELFF

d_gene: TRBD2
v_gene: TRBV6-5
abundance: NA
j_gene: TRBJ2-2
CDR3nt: TGTGCCAGCAGTTACCAGACTAGCGGGGAGGGGGAGCTGTTTTTT
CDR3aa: CASSYQTSGEGELFF

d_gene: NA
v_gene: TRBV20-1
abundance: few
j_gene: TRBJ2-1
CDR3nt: TGCAGCGGGGAGATCTACAATGAGCAGTTCTTC
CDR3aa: CSGEIYNEQFF